This entry lists 10 T cell receptor beta chains sequenced from one sample in a study of blood T cell repertoires in COVID-19. Generated by immunoSEQ multiplex PCR, the TCRdb table keeps only in-frame clones and is missing some. The table has over 150,000 clones, 85% to 90% seen once. The sample taken for sequencing was peripheral blood. The receptor source for this set is an elderly woman with COVID-19, enrolled during active disease.

The genes are TRBV7-3 and TRBJ1-5; TRBD1 agrees at 9 bases. The germline gives CDR1 SGHTA, CDR2 FQGTGA. CDR3 length: 17 amino acids. Trimming at V came to 1 base and at J to 6 bases, leaving 10 bases not matched to a gene. The CDR3 DNA is TGTGCCAGCAGCTTAAATTTGTGGGACAGGGAATGTCAGCCCCAGCATTTT. The encoded protein is CASSLNLWDRECQPQHF.

This clone was picked up one time. The chain is built from TRBV7-9 and TRBJ1-2, with 7 bases matching TRBD1. Germline V CDR1 and CDR2: SEHNR, FQNEAQ (reference sequence). The CDR3 length is 13 residues. Trimming cost V 5 bases and J 8 bases; bases outside gene matches: 8. The CDR3 loop is CASSVVQGKGYTF. As DNA, the CDR3 is TGTGCCAGCAGCGTAGTACAGGGGAAGGGCTACACCTTC.

This clone was seen just once. At one end, the junction sequence differs from germline, possibly due to a read error. This sequence joins TRBV6-2 or TRBV6-3 and TRBJ1-2; TRBD1 is a possible D gene (5 bases). Germline V gene lookup returns CDR1 MNHEY and CDR2 SVGEGT. This CDR3 contains 17 residues. The CDR3 bases are TGTGCCAGCAATTACTCGCATCTATCCCAGGGAGGGAATGGCTACACCTTC. Translated: CASNYSHLSQGGNGYTF.

The J gene is TRBJ1-2, the V gene TRBV28, with D hard to call. Deletions cut 7 bases from V and 4 bases from J, with 22 bases between. CDR1 is MDHEN and CDR2 is SYDVKM in the germline V gene. The CDR3 runs 16 residues. The CDR3 DNA reads TGTGCCAGCAACTATAGCCCGAAGAGGCAGTCCTATGGCTACACCTTC. Its protein product is CASNYSPKRQSYGYTF.

This clone was observed a single time. The V and J genes are TRBV19 and TRBJ2-7; the match to TRBD1 covers 12 bases. Germline V lookup: CDR1 LNHDA, CDR2 SQIVND (reference sequence). Germline trimming cut 8 bases from V and 6 bases from J; bases unmatched to any gene: 8. CDR3 size: 14 residues. The CDR3 bases are TGTGCCAGTGGGGGACAGGGGGCGGTAACCGAGCAGTACTTC. Residues: CASGGQGAVTEQYF.

This sequence joins TRBV12-5 and TRBJ2-3, with TRBD2 as a possible D gene (5 bases). V lost 1 base, J lost 4 bases, and 9 bases lay in between. This CDR3 contains 14 residues. Per germline, CDR1 LGHNT and CDR2 FRNRAP. This CDR3 reads CASGLDAGADTQYF. The CDR3 DNA sequence: TGTGCTAGTGGTTTGGACGCCGGGGCAGATACGCAGTATTTT.

CDR3 sequence (DNA): TGTGCCAACTCCCGGACAGCAAGTAATGAAAAACTGTTTTTT. It yields the protein CANSRTASNEKLFF. The rearrangement uses TRBV2 and TRBJ1-4; D is possibly TRBD1 (6 bases). V shed 10 bases and J shed 4 bases, with 16 bases lying between them. The CDR3 runs 14 residues. The germline V gene has CDR1 SNHLY and CDR2 FYNNEI.

The chain links TRBV5-4 to TRBJ2-3, with 10 positions matching TRBD1. The V segment lost 0 bases and the J segment 3 bases; nucleotides outside the gene matches: 1. In germline, CDR1 is SGHNT, CDR2 YYREEE (reference sequence). The CDR3 length is 15 residues. This CDR3 reads CASSLGQGATDTQYF. The CDR3 bases are TGTGCCAGCAGCTTGGGACAGGGGGCAACAGATACGCAGTATTTT.

The chain links TRBV29-1 to TRBJ1-2; 10 bases agree with TRBD1. From germline, CDR1 is SQVTM and CDR2 ANQGSEA. The CDR3 covers 15 residues. The V segment lost 0 bases and the J segment 4 bases; nucleotides outside the gene matches: 5. The CDR3 spells CSVEEGGQGPYGYTF. In DNA form, the CDR3 reads TGCAGCGTTGAAGAAGGGGGACAGGGGCCCTATGGCTACACCTTC.

V usage is TRBV4-3 and J usage is TRBJ2-7; D might be TRBD2 (5 bases). Trimming took off 1 base at V and 5 bases at J, with 12 bases between the two ends. The V gene's germline CDR1 is LGHNA and CDR2 YSLEER. The length of the CDR3 is 14 residues. The CDR3 DNA follows: TGCGCCAGCAGCCAAGGGGGAATACTAGACGAGCAGTACTTC. This codes for CASSQGGILDEQYF.